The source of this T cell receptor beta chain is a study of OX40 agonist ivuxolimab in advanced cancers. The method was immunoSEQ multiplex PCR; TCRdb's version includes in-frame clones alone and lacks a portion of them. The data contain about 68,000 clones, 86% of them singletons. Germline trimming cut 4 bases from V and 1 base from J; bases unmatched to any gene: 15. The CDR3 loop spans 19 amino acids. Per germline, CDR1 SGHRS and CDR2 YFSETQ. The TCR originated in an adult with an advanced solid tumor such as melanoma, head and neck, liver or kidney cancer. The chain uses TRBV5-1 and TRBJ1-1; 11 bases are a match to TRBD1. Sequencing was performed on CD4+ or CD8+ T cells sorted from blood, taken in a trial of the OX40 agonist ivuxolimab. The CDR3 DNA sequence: TGCGCCAGCAGCGTTGGGACAGGGGGAAGTCTCTCGTCGAACACTGAAGCTTTCTTT. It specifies CASSVGTGGSLSSNTEAFF. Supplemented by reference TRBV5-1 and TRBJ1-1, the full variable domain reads KAGVTQTPRYLIKTRGQQVTLSCSPISGHRSVSWYQQTPGQGLQFLFEYFSETQRNKGNFPGRFSGRQFSNSRSEMNVSTLELGDSALYLCASSVGTGGSLSSNTEAFFGQGTRLTVV.